Shown below are 23 T cell receptor beta chains from a single sample sequenced in a study of blood T cells in healthy people across ages. Combining a sample-barcoded 5' primer with a J-beta primer mix, a second PCR ran for about 7 to 11 cycles. TCRdb re-called the 5' RACE reads with MiXCR, one entry per CDR3 protein. The sample contains about 800,000 distinct CDR3 sequences, more than 20% of which appear only once. A further study also used this sample, focusing on T cells of mothers and their children.

What was sequenced was blood. The receptors come from a boy younger than 18 in good health.

This clonotype was detected only a few times. V usage is TRBV7-2 and J usage is TRBJ2-5; 8 nucleotides match TRBD1. Germline values: CDR1 SGHTA, CDR2 FQGNSA. The CDR3 length is 16 residues. J gave up 5 bases and V 6 bases, and 14 bases lay outside the gene matches. The CDR3 is CASRSGTGGGAETQYF. The CDR3 DNA reads as TGTGCCAGCAGATCCGGGACAGGCGGCGGGGCGGAGACCCAGTACTTC.

About this clonotype: The germline gene is not matched at one end of the junction; a read error may be the cause. The chain links TRBV4-2 to TRBJ1-6; no clear D. CDR3 length equals 15 residues. Germline CDR1 reads LGHNA; CDR2 reads YNFKEQ. As DNA, the CDR3 is TGTGCCAGCAGTCAAGAAGGCCCCTACGCGTCACCCCTCCACTTT. Translation: CASSQEGPYASPLHF.

A note on this clonotype: Sequence at one end of the junction differs from germline and may be a read error. The chain joins TRBV27 to TRBJ1-5; TRBD1 aligns across 7 bases. The CDR3 length is 18 residues. Germline V CDR1 and CDR2: MNHEY, SMNVEV (reference sequence). CDR3 nucleotide sequence: TGTGTCAGCAGTTCGGCAGTTTGGGACAGCAAACTTAATCAGCCCCAGCATTTT. As protein: CVSSSAVWDSKLNQPQHF.

This clonotype was recorded at least ten times. A junction end diverges from the germline sequence, so it may reflect a read error. The chain has TRBV12-3 or TRBV12-4 and TRBJ2-5, with a tentative D call TRBD2 (6 bases). The J call may not be correct, given that the DNA end is closer to TRBJ2-1. The CDR3 runs to 12 residues. In DNA form, the CDR3 reads TGTGCCAGCAGCTTAGGGGCGGGGGAGCAGTTCTTC. It translates to CASSLGAGEQFF.

The chain uses TRBV7-2 and TRBJ1-3; D gene uncertain. Trimming stripped 1 base from V and 0 bases from J, with 13 bases between. The CDR3 runs to 17 residues. Germline-derived CDR1 and CDR2 are SGHTA and FQGNSA. The CDR3, as DNA: TGTGCCAGCAGCTTAGTTACAGCCCTCAACTCTGGAAACACCATATATTTT. Its translation: CASSLVTALNSGNTIYF.

The chain couples TRBV6-1 to TRBJ2-7; D gene ambiguous. The CDR3 length is 15 residues. V lost 2 bases and J 0 bases, leaving 11 bases between the germline ends. Germline-derived CDR1 and CDR2 are MNHNS and SASEGT. CDR3 sequence (DNA): TGTGCCAGCAGTGAATCCCCGAGGAGCTCCTACGAGCAGTACTTC. As protein: CASSESPRSSYEQYF.

CDR3 in amino acids: CASSLWDRGRKNIQYF. Here the CDR3 DNA reads TGTGCCAGCAGCTTATGGGACAGGGGGCGGAAAAACATTCAGTACTTC. The chain has TRBV7-3 and TRBJ2-4, with 12 bases matching TRBD1. This CDR3 has 16 amino acids. With V trimmed by 2 bases and J by 4 bases, 3 bases remained unmatched. Germline lookup yields CDR1 SGHTA and CDR2 FQGTGA.

This sequence joins TRBV3-1 and TRBJ2-1; 11 nucleotides line up with TRBD2. Germline V lookup: CDR1 LGHDT, CDR2 YNNKEL (reference sequence). With V trimmed by 2 bases and J by 0 bases, 18 bases remained unmatched. This CDR3 has 22 amino acids. CDR3 sequence (DNA): TGTGCCAGCAGCCAAATCACACAGGGGGCTAGCGGGGGGTGGAGCTCCTACAATGAGCAGTTCTTC. Residues: CASSQITQGASGGWSSYNEQFF.

This clonotype has only a few counts. The gene calls are TRBV4-3 and TRBJ2-1; TRBD2 matches at 7 bases. This CDR3 has 13 amino acids. The germline V gene encodes CDR1 LGHNA and CDR2 YSLEER. J lost 5 bases, V lost 5 bases, and 3 bases had no gene match. Here the CDR3 DNA reads TGCGCCAGCAGCTCCACTAGCGACAATGAGCAGTTCTTC. It encodes CASSSTSDNEQFF.

The sample holds a few counts of this clonotype. The V gene is TRBV6-2 or TRBV6-3, the J gene TRBJ2-5; possibly TRBD1 or TRBD2 for D (5 bases each). Germline V gene sequence: CDR1 MNHEY, CDR2 SVGEGT. Trimming cost V 7 bases and J 5 bases, with 14 bases left between them. This CDR3 is 13 amino acids long. CDR3 nucleotide sequence: TGTGCCAGCAAGCGTGGGGGTCGGGAGACCCAGTACTTC. Residues: CASKRGGRETQYF.

This clonotype was seen a few times. This chain connects TRBV5-5 to TRBJ1-1, with TRBD1 as a possible D gene (5 bases). Germline lookup yields CDR1 SGHKS and CDR2 YYEKEE (reference sequence). V lost 1 base, J lost 0 bases, and 10 bases lay in between. The CDR3 totals 15 residues. This chain's CDR3 is CASSLYGGLNTEAFF. Here the CDR3 DNA reads TGTGCCAGCAGCTTGTATGGGGGTTTGAACACTGAAGCTTTCTTT.

The rearrangement uses TRBV12-3 or TRBV12-4 and TRBJ1-1; D is ambiguous. Trimming removed 7 bases at V and 2 bases at J, with 5 bases between. This CDR3 contains 11 residues. The CDR3 sequence is CASKRNTEAFF. Here the CDR3 DNA reads TGTGCCAGCAAGAGAAACACTGAAGCTTTCTTT.

This chain joins TRBV7-2 and TRBJ1-2, with a tentative D call TRBD1 (5 bases). This CDR3 has 15 residues. Trimming took 1 base from V and 7 from J, leaving 16 bases between them. Germline lookup yields CDR1 SGHTA and CDR2 FQGNSA. DNA of the CDR3: TGTGCCAGCAGCTTAGGGGGCTCAACTCCTATTGGCTACACCTTC. Protein sequence: CASSLGGSTPIGYTF.

This rearrangement joins TRBV5-6 to TRBJ2-5; 10 nucleotides line up with TRBD1. Matching the DNA end better, TRBJ2-1 makes the J call doubtful. The CDR3 runs 13 residues. Germline CDR1 is SGHDT and CDR2 is YYEEEE. This CDR3 is CASRRDRGAEQFF. The CDR3 region has the DNA TGTGCCAGCAGACGGGACAGGGGCGCTGAGCAGTTCTTC.

The CDR3 sequence is CASSRRNNEQFF. In DNA, the CDR3 is TGTGCCAGCAGTCGACGGAACAATGAGCAGTTCTTC. V is TRBV6-2 or TRBV6-3 and J is TRBJ2-1; D call uncertain. The V and J ends lost 5 bases and 5 bases respectively, with 7 bases between them. The CDR3 has 12 residues. Germline CDR1 and CDR2: MNHEY and SVGEGT.

The gene calls are TRBV7-2 and TRBJ2-5; 9 nucleotides agree with TRBD2. Gene TRBJ2-7 matches the end of the DNA better, so the J call may be wrong. Germline V gene lookup returns CDR1 SGHTA and CDR2 FQGNSA. The CDR3 is 17 amino acids. The DNA of the CDR3 is TGTGCCAGCAGCCCAGAAGGGGGACTAGCAGTTAGCTACGAGCAGTACTTC. Its translation is CASSPEGGLAVSYEQYF.

V gene TRBV25-1 combines with J gene TRBJ2-6; 8 positions match TRBD1. The germline gives CDR1 MGHDK, CDR2 SYGVNS. With 5 bases clipped from V and 0 bases from J, the junction kept 6 bases outside the gene matches. The CDR3 contains 17 residues. For the CDR3, the DNA is TGTGCCAGCAGTAAGACAGGGGACCGCTCTGGGGCCAACGTCCTGACTTTC. Translating it yields CASSKTGDRSGANVLTF.

This clonotype occurred a few times. The rearrangement links TRBV7-9 to TRBJ1-2; D remains unclear. Trimming cost V 1 base and J 0 bases, with 9 bases left between them. The CDR3 spans 15 residues. CDR1 and CDR2 from the germline V gene are SEHNR and FQNEAQ (reference sequence). The CDR3 DNA follows: TGTGCCAGCAGCTTAGGTGGGTGGGCTAACTATGGCTACACCTTC. Encoded protein: CASSLGGWANYGYTF. Using reference TRBV7-9 and TRBJ1-2 for the parts outside the CDR3, the full variable domain is DTGVSQNPRHKITKRGQNVTFRCDPISEHNRLYWYRQTLGQGPEFLTYFQNEAQLEKSRLLSDRFSAERPKGSFSTLEIQRTEQGDSAMYLCASSLGGWANYGYTFGSGTRLTVV.

This clonotype occurred a few times. The chain uses TRBV24-1 and TRBJ2-1; no clear D gene. The CDR3 has 16 residues. Germline lookup yields CDR1 KGHDR and CDR2 SFDVKD. V lost 2 bases, J lost 0 bases, and 10 bases lay in between. The CDR3 here is CATSDSFRSSYNEQFF. The CDR3 DNA reads as TGTGCCACCAGTGATTCCTTTAGGAGCTCCTACAATGAGCAGTTCTTC.

The chain combines TRBV7-2 with TRBJ2-5; D not resolved. The J call may be incorrect, as the DNA end agrees better with TRBJ2-1. This CDR3 has 15 amino acids. Germline CDR1 SGHTA, CDR2 FQGNSA. The CDR3 is CASSLGHWTDNEQFF. The DNA of the CDR3 is TGTGCCAGCAGCTTAGGCCATTGGACGGACAATGAGCAGTTCTTC.

This clonotype was detected only a few times. The chain links TRBV29-1 to TRBJ1-2; 9 bases line up with TRBD1. The CDR3 is made up of 13 amino acids. With V trimmed by 6 bases and J by 3 bases, 5 bases remained unmatched. The germline V gene has CDR1 SQVTM and CDR2 ANQGSEA. The CDR3 bases are TGCAGCGTAGTCACAGGGGGCGACTATGGCTACACCTTC. Protein sequence: CSVVTGGDYGYTF.

V gene TRBV5-1 combines with J gene TRBJ1-1; no reliable D call. CDR1 is SGHRS, CDR2 YFSETQ, per germline. The CDR3 has 14 residues. V was cut by 2 bases and J by 0 bases, with 8 bases left in between. CDR3 nucleotide sequence: TGCGCCAGCAGCTTTGGCCCAGTGAACACTGAAGCTTTCTTT. This translates into CASSFGPVNTEAFF.

The chain is built from TRBV12-3 or TRBV12-4 and TRBJ1-2, with D possibly TRBD1 on 5 matching bases. This CDR3 spans 14 amino acids. Trimming shortened V by 6 bases and J by 5 bases, and 16 bases separated the two germline ends. In DNA, the CDR3 is TGTGCCAGCAGGGGACGGGAGGGATCTTATGGCTACACCTTC. It translates to CASRGREGSYGYTF.